This T cell receptor (beta chain) comes out of a study of T cells in Graves' hyperthyroidism and ophthalmopathy. The table lists this clonotype with many counts. It was RNA transcripts that yielded the amplified TCR beta CDR3 regions. The HTBI primer set served for first-round RT-PCR of the TCR CDR3. MiXCR, run by TCRdb on the multiplex PCR reads, gives a single entry per CDR3 protein. The sample has around 200,000 distinct CDR3 sequences; around 20% are singletons. The germline V gene has CDR1 SNHLY and CDR2 FYNNEI. This CDR3 spans 15 amino acids. V shed 4 bases and J shed 3 bases, with 14 bases lying between them.

The TCR was taken from a man aged 40-49 years with Graves' hyperthyroidism. The material sequenced was blood. The chain recombines TRBV2 with TRBJ2-3; possible D gene TRBD2, 7 bases. CDR3 nucleotides: TGTGCCAGCAGTGTAAGGGGGGGGAGAACAGATACGCAGTATTTT. Its translation is CASSVRGGRTDTQYF.